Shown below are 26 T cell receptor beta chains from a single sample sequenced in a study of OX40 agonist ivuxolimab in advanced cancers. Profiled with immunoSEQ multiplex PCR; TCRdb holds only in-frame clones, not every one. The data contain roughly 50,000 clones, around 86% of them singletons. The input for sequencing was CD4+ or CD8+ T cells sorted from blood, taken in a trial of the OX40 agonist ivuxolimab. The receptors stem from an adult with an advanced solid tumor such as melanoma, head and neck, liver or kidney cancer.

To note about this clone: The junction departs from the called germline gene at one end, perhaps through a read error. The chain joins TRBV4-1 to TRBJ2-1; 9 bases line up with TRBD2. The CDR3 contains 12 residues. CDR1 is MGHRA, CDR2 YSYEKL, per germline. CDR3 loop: CASSQLGTSPIF. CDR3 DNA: TGCGCCAGCAGCCAACTCGGGACTAGCCCAATCTTC.

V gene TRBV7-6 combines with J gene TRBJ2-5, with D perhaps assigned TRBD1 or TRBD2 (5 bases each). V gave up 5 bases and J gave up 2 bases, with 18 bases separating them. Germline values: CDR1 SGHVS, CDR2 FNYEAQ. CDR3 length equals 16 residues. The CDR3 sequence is CASSPIGGKEQETQYF. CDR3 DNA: TGTGCCAGCAGCCCCATTGGGGGAAAAGAACAAGAGACCCAGTACTTC.

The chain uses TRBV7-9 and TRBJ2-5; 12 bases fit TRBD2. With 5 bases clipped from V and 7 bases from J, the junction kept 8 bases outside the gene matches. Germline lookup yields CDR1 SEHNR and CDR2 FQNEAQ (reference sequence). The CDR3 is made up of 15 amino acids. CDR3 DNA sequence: TGTGCCAGCAGCACTCCGGGACTAGCGGGCACGACCCAGTACTTC. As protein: CASSTPGLAGTTQYF.

The DNA of the CDR3 is TGTGCCAGCAGCGAGCTAGCGCTTTACACCGGGGAGCTGTTTTTT. It specifies CASSELALYTGELFF. The chain uses TRBV2 and TRBJ2-2; D possibly corresponds to TRBD2 (6 bases). With 6 bases removed from V and 3 bases from J, the gap between germline ends came to 14 bases. Germline CDR1 SNHLY, CDR2 FYNNEI. There are 15 residues in the CDR3.

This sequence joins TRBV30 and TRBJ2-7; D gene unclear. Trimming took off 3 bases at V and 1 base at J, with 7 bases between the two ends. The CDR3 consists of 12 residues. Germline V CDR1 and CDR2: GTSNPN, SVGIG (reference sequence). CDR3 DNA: TGTGCCTGGAGGGGGAATTCCTACGAGCAGTACTTC. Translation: CAWRGNSYEQYF.

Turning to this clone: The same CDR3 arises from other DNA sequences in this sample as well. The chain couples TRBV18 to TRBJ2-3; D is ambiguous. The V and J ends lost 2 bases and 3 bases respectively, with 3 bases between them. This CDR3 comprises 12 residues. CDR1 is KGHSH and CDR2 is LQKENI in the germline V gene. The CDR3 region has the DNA TGTGCCAGCTCACCATCGACAGATACGCAGTATTTT. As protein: CASSPSTDTQYF.

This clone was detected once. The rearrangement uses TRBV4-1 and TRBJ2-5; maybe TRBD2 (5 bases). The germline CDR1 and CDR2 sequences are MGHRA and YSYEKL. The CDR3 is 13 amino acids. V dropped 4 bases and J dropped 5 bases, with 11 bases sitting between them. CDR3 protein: CASSRGILETQYF. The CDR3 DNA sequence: TGCGCCAGCAGCCGAGGGATATTGGAGACCCAGTACTTC.

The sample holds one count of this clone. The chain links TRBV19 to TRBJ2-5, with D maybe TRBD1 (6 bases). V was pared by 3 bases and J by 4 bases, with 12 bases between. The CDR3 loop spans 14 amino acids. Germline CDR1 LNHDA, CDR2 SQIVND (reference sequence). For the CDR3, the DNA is TGTGCCAGTAGTATGGGGTGGGGGCGAGAGACCCAGTACTTC. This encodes CASSMGWGRETQYF.

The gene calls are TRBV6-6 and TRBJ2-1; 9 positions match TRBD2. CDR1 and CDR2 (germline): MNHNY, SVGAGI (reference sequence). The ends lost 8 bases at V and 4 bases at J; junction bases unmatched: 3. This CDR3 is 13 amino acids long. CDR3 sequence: CASAGGPYNEQFF. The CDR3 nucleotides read TGTGCCAGCGCGGGGGGGCCGTACAATGAGCAGTTCTTC.

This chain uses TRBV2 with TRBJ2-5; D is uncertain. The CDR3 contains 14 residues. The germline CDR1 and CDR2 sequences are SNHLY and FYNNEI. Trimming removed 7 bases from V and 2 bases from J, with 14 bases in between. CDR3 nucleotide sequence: TGTGCCAGCAACAGACTCGCTGTGCAAGAGACCCAGTACTTC. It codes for CASNRLAVQETQYF.

CDR3 sequence (DNA): TGTGCCAGCAGTGTACGAGGGCTCAATCAGCCCCAGCATTTT. Translation: CASSVRGLNQPQHF. The chain combines TRBV2 with TRBJ1-5; D not resolved. Germline loops: CDR1 SNHLY, CDR2 FYNNEI. The CDR3 is 14 amino acids. V was pared by 4 bases and J by 3 bases, with 10 bases between.

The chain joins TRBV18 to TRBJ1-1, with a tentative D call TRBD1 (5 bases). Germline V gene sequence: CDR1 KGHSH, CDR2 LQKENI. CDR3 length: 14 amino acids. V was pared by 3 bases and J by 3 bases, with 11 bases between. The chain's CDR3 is CASSPNEGYTEAFF. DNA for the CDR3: TGTGCCAGCTCACCGAACGAGGGGTACACTGAAGCTTTCTTT.

DNA of the CDR3: TGTGCCAGCAGAGTTACCCCTTGGGGGGGAGGCTACACCTTC. It is translated as CASRVTPWGGGYTF. The chain uses TRBV6-5 and TRBJ1-2; maybe TRBD1 (5 bases). Germline values: CDR1 MNHEY, CDR2 SVGAGI. V lost 6 bases to trimming and J lost 8 bases, with 19 bases between them. This CDR3 is 14 amino acids long.

CDR3 DNA sequence: TGCGCCAGCAGCTTGGTCTGGGGGACTGGAAACACCATATATTTT. This translates into CASSLVWGTGNTIYF. This rearrangement joins TRBV5-1 to TRBJ1-3; weak D call: TRBD1 (5 bases). The CDR3 totals 15 residues. Trimming shortened V by 0 bases and J by 2 bases, and 9 bases separated the two germline ends. Looked up from germline, CDR1 is SGHRS and CDR2 is YFSETQ.

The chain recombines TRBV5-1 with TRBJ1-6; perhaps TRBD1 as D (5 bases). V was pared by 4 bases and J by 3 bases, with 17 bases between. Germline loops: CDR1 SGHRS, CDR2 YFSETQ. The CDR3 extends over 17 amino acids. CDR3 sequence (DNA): TGCGCCAGCAGCCCGACGGGGGGAACCGGCTATAATTCACCCCTCCACTTT. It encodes CASSPTGGTGYNSPLHF.

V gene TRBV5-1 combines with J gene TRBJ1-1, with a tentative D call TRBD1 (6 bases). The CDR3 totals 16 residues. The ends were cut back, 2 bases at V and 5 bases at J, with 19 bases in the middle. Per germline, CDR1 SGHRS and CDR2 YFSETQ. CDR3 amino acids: CASSFLMAGQGTEAFF. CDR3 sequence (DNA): TGCGCCAGCAGCTTCTTAATGGCAGGGCAGGGGACTGAAGCTTTCTTT.

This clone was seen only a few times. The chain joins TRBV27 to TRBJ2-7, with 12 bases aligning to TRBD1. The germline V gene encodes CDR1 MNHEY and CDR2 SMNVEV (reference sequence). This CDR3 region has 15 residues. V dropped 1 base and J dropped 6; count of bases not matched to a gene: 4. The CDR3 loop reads CASSLWDRGPREQYF. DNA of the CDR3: TGTGCCAGCAGTTTATGGGACAGGGGGCCTCGCGAGCAGTACTTC.

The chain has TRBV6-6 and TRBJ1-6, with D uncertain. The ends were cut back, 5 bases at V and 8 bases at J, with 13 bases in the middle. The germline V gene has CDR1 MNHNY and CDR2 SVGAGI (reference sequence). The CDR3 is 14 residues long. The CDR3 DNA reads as TGTGCCAGCAGTGACTTGGGGTTGGATTCACCCCTCCACTTT. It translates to CASSDLGLDSPLHF.

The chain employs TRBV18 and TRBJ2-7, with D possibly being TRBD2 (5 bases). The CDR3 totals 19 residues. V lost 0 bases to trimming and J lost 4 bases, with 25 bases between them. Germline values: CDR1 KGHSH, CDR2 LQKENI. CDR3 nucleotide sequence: TGTGCCAGCTCACCACCGTCGCAGTCCTTAAGGCCGGGAAAATACGAGCAGTACTTC. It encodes CASSPPSQSLRPGKYEQYF.

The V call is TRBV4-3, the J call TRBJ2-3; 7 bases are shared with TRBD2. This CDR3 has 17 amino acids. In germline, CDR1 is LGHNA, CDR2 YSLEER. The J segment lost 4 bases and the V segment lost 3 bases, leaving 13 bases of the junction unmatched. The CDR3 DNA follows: TGCGCCAGCAGCCACGAGGGAGGGCCTGGGTCTTCAGATACGCAGTATTTT. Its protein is CASSHEGGPGSSDTQYF.

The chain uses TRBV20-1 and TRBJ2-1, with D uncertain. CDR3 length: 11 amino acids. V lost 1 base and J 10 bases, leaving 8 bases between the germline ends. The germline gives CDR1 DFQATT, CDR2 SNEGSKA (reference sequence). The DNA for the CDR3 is TGCAGTGCTAGAGTAAACTCGGAGCAGTTCTTC. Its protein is CSARVNSEQFF.

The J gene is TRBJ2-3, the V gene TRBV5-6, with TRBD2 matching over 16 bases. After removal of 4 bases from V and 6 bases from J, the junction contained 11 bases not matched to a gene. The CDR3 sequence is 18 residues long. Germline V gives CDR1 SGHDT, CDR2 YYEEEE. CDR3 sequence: CASSPGLAGGLSTDTQYF. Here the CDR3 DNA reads TGTGCCAGCAGCCCGGGACTAGCGGGGGGGCTTTCTACCGATACGCAGTATTTT.

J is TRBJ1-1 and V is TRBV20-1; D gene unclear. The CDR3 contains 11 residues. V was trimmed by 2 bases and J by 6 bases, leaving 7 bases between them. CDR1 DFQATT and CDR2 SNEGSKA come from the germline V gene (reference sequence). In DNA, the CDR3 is TGCAGTGCTAGACGGGAGCCTGAAGCTTTCTTT. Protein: CSARREPEAFF.

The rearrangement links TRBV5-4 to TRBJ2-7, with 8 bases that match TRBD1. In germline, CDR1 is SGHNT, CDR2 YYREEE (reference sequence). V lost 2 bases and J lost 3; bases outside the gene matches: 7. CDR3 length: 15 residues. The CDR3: CASSLDRGYGYEQYF. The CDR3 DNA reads TGTGCCAGCAGCTTAGACAGGGGATATGGCTACGAGCAGTACTTC.

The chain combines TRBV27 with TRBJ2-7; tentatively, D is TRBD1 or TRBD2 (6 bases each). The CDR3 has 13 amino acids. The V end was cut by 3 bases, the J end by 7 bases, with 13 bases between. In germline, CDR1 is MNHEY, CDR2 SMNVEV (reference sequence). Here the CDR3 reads CASSFWGAREQYF. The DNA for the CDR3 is TGTGCCAGCAGTTTTTGGGGGGCCCGGGAGCAGTACTTC.

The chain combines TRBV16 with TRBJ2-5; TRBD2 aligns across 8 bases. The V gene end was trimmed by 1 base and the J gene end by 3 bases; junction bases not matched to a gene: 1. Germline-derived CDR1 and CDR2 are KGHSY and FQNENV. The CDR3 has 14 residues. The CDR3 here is CASSQLRGEETQYF. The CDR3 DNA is TGTGCCAGCAGCCAATTGCGGGGGGAAGAGACCCAGTACTTC.